This T cell receptor beta chain was captured by sequencing in a study of OX40 agonist ivuxolimab in advanced cancers. In the study overall: The costimulatory receptor OX40 (CD134) was targeted by ivuxolimab, a fully human IgG2 agonistic monoclonal antibody. Intravenous ivuxolimab was administered to patients every 2 weeks at six dose levels: 0.01, 0.1, 0.3, 1.5, 3 and 10 mg/kg. Of the approximately 50 patients in dose escalation, around 19 had hepatocellular carcinoma, approximately 15 had melanoma, 9 had renal cell carcinoma and 9 had head and neck cancer. In the dose-escalation cohort, 82.7% of patients were male, and the mean age was around 60 years, with a range of roughly 20 to 85. Prior anti-PD-1, anti-PD-L1 or anti-CTLA-4 therapy was permitted, and about two fifths of dose-escalation patients had received checkpoint inhibitors. Partial responses were achieved by three dose-escalation patients, of whom one had hepatocellular carcinoma and two had cutaneous melanoma. Peripheral TCRbeta sequencing was intended to test whether TCR sequence diversity was altered and clonal T-cell expansion was caused by ivuxolimab. The paper describes the monotherapy dose-escalation part (N of about 57 patients) of the phase I trial of ivuxolimab.

This clone was observed a single time. Its cognate antigen has yet to be identified. No much larger clone is present one base from it, and per-base qualities are unavailable. For sequencing of the TCRbeta CDR3 region, genomic DNA was extracted from the sorted cells. The immunoSEQ Assay was used for sequencing of TCRbeta CDR3 regions. TCRdb took over this immuneACCESS table, retaining in-frame rearrangements with V and J assigned. Such tables are incomplete; in checked studies, under half of the missing clones stem from an unresolved V gene, and the remainder is unexplained. The sample contains 55,000 to 70,000 clones, about 85% of them found a single time. Approximately 5% of the sample goes to the ten largest clones. The CDR3 numbers 18 residues from cysteine through phenylalanine. The retained sequence is limited to the CDR3, 54 bases, with the frame set at the first base. The junction shows trimming of 4 bases on V and 3 bases on J, and the gene matches do not reach 16 bases of it. Looking up the germline V gene yields CDR1 SGHTA and CDR2 FQGNSA.

Overall results and qualifications from the work: Low levels of normalized T-cell clonal expansion were also seen in some nonresponding patients. The antigen specificity of the clonally expanded peripheral T cells was not determined. Clonal expansion of both CD4+ and CD8+ blood T cells was observed from baseline to week 6 at doses 0.1 to 3.0 mg/kg. After ivuxolimab, more expanded clones were found on average in CD8+ T cells than in CD4+ T cells. In partial responders in the 0.1-3.0 mg/kg groups, normalized peripheral clonal expansion was found to be among the lowest, especially among CD8+ T cells.

Patients with autoimmune disease history or receiving systemic immunosuppression were excluded from the trial. Peripheral blood for TCR sequencing was collected from all dose cohorts at baseline, on cycle 4 day 1, and on cycle 7 day 1. The samples were drawn from a first-in-human, open-label, multicenter phase I dose-escalation trial of ivuxolimab. The trial enrolled adults with locally advanced or metastatic head and neck squamous cell, hepatocellular, melanoma or renal cell carcinoma. Before TCR sequencing, CD4+ T cells and CD8+ T cells were sorted from peripheral blood as separate populations. This TCR derives from an adult with an advanced solid tumor such as melanoma, head and neck, liver or kidney cancer. The material sequenced was CD4+ or CD8+ T cells sorted from blood, taken in a trial of the OX40 agonist ivuxolimab. The sequence links TRBV7-2 to TRBJ2-3; 7 central bases correspond to TRBD2. The DNA is as follows: TGTGCCAGCAGCTCCGACCCGGTGGGCGGGAGAAGGACAGATACGCAGTATTTT. The translation is CASSSDPVGGRRTDTQYF.